The clone carrying this T cell receptor (beta chain) has just one count. Investigators performed immunoSEQ version v3.0 at survey level. Data came from immunoSEQ multiplex PCR; TCRdb stores just in-frame clones and leaves some out. The table records 15,000 to 20,000 clones, approximately 79% of them present only once. The sample is drawn from a study of long-term antiretroviral therapy in people with HIV. This CDR3 region has 12 residues. V shed 5 bases and J 12 bases; nucleotides not matched to a gene: 6. CDR1 is LNHDA, CDR2 SQIVND, per germline (reference sequence). Each donor provided at least one pre-ART PBMC sample and at least two post-ART PBMC samples. Each participant with HIV received care in the United States.

Sequenced material: unsorted PBMCs, taken 0.1 years after starting antiretroviral therapy. The source of this sequence is a man younger than 35 with HIV. The chain links TRBV19 to TRBJ2-1; 8 bases map to TRBD1. DNA for the CDR3: TGTGCCAGTAGTGGACAGGGAGTCGGGCAGTTCTTC. Protein: CASSGQGVGQFF.